The 5 T cell receptor beta chains listed next were all sequenced from one sample in a study of radiation and T cells in renal cell carcinoma. Assay used: immunoSEQ multiplex PCR; TCRdb lists only in-frame clones, some missing. The sample has about 120,000 clones, about four fifths seen once. Indicated time point: blood 2 weeks post-SBRT. The treatment is: 15 Gy SBRT to primary tumor, nephrectomy 4 weeks later. Specimen: blood, collected from a patient whose treatment included radiotherapy and nephrectomy. Source of these receptors: a man between 50 and 59 years old with renal cell carcinoma.

J is TRBJ2-1 and V is TRBV29-1; D is unresolved. The ends were cut back, 1 base at V and 4 bases at J, with 11 bases in the middle. Germline V gives CDR1 SQVTM, CDR2 ANQGSEA. This CDR3 is built from 14 residues. CDR3 residues: CSVEAQFSYNEQFF. The CDR3 DNA reads TGCAGCGTTGAAGCGCAGTTTTCGTACAATGAGCAGTTCTTC.

The chain is built from TRBV6-1 and TRBJ2-4, with D unclear. V was trimmed by 2 bases and J by 9 bases, leaving 11 bases between them. Germline loops: CDR1 MNHNS, CDR2 SASEGT. The CDR3 runs to 13 residues. The CDR3 DNA is TGTGCCAGCAGTGAAAAACTGAGGATCATTCAGTACTTC. It translates to CASSEKLRIIQYF.

The chain uses TRBV19 and TRBJ2-5; 7 bases are shared with TRBD1. The germline gives CDR1 LNHDA, CDR2 SQIVND (reference sequence). Trimming took 8 bases from V and 6 from J; bases not matched to a gene: 9. The CDR3 is made up of 13 amino acids. In DNA, the CDR3 is TGTGCCAGTTCCGGGACAGTTGGGAAGACCCAGTACTTC. Translating it yields CASSGTVGKTQYF.

V gene TRBV6-1 combines with J gene TRBJ2-1; D remains ambiguous. V lost 4 bases, J lost 4 bases, and 8 bases lay in between. CDR1 and CDR2 from the germline V gene are MNHNS and SASEGT. The CDR3 is 13 residues long. The CDR3 bases are TGTGCCAGCAGTGTGGACGGATACAATGAGCAGTTCTTC. It translates to CASSVDGYNEQFF.

The rearrangement joins TRBV4-2 to TRBJ2-7, with 9 bases identical to TRBD1. V was clipped by 4 bases and J by 7 bases; unmatched bases: 8. Germline-derived CDR1 and CDR2 are LGHNA and YNFKEQ. This CDR3 comprises 14 residues. CDR3 residues: CASSPGTGSWEQYF. CDR3 DNA sequence: TGTGCCAGCAGCCCCGGGACAGGGTCTTGGGAGCAGTACTTC.